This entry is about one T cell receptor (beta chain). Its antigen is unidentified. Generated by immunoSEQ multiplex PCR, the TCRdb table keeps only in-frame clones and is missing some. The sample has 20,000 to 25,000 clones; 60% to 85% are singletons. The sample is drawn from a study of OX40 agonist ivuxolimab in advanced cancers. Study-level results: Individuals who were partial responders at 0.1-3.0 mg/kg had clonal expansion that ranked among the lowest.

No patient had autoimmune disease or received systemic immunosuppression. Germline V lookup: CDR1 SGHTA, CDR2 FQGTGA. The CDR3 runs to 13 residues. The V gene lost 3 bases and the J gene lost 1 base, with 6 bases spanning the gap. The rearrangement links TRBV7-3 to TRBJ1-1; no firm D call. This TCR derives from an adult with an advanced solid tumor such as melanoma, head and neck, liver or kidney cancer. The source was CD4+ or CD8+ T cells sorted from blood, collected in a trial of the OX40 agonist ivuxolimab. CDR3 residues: CASSFQGNTEAFF. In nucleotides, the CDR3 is TGTGCCAGCAGCTTTCAAGGGAACACTGAAGCTTTCTTT.